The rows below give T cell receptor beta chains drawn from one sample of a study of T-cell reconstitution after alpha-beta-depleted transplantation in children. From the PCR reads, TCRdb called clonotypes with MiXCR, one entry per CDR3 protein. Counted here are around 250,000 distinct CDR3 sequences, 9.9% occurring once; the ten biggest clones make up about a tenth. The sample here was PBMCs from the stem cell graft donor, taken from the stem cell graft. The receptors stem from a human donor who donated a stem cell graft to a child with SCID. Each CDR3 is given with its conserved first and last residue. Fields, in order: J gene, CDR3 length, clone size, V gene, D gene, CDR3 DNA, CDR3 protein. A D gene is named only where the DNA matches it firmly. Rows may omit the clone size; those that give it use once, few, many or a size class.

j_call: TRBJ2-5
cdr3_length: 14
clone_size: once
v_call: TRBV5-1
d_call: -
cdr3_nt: TGCGCCAGCAGCGTCGGATTGCGGGAAGAGACCCAGTACTTC
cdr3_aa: CASSVGLREETQYF

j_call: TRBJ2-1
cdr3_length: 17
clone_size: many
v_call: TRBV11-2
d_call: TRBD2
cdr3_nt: TGTGCCAGCAGCTTAGATAGTCGGGCGGGGGGGCGGAATGAGCAGTTCTTC
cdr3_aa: CASSLDSRAGGRNEQFF

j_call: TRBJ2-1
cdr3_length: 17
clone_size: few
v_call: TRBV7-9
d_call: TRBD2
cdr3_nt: TGTGCCAGCAGCTTAGAAGGGAGCGGGGTGGTCTACAATGAGCAGTTCTTC
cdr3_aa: CASSLEGSGVVYNEQFF

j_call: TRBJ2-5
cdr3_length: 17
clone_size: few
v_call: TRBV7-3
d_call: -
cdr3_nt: TGTGCCAGCAGCTTCCCCGTTGGCGGGGGCCCCCAAGAGACCCAGTACTTC
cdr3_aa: CASSFPVGGGPQETQYF

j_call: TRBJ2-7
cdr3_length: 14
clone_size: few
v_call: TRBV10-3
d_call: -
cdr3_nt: TGTGCCATCAGTTATTCGACATCGTACATGGGGCAGTACTTC
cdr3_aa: CAISYSTSYMGQYF

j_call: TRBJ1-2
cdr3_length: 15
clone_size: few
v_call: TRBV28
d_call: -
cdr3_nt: TGTGCCAGCAGTTCTCCGGGGCCTCTTAACTATGGCTACACCTTC
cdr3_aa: CASSSPGPLNYGYTF

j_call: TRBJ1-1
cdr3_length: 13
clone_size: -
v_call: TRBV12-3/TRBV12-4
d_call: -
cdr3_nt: TGTGCCAGCAGCCGGATGAGGAACACTGAAGCTTTCTTT
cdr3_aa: CASSRMRNTEAFF

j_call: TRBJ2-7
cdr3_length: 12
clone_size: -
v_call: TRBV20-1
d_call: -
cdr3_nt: TGCAGTGCTTTAGGAGGGGCCCACGAGCAGTACTTC
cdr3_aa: CSALGGAHEQYF

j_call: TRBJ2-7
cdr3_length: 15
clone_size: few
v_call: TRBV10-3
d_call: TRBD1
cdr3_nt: TGTGCCATCAGTGAGTCCGGGACAGGGTTCTACGAGCAGTACTTC
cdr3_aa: CAISESGTGFYEQYF

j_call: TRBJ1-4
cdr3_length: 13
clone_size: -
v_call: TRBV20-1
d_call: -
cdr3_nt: TGCAGTGCTAGCACGGCTTCTAATGAAAAACTGTTTTTT
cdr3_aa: CSASTASNEKLFF

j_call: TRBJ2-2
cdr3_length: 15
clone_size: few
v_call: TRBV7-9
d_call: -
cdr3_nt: TGTGCCAGCAGCTTAGTCGGGGATTACACCGGGGAGCTGTTTTTT
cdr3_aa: CASSLVGDYTGELFF

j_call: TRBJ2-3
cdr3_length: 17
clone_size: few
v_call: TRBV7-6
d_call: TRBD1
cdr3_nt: TGTGCCAGCAGCCCTAGTAGGACAGGGTTTGTTACAGATACGCAGTATTTT
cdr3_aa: CASSPSRTGFVTDTQYF

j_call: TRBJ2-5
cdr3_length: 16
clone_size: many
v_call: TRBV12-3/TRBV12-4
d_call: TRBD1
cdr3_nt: TGTGCCAGCAGCTTAACCGGGACAGGGAGGGGAGAGACCCAGTACTTC
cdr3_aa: CASSLTGTGRGETQYF

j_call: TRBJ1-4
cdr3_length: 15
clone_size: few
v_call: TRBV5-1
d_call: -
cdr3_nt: TGCGCCAGCAGCAAATTAGGGGATCCTAATGAAAAACTGTTTTTT
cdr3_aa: CASSKLGDPNEKLFF

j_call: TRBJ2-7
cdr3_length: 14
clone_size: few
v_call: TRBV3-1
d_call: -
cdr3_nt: TGTGCCAGCAGCCAAGAGGTCGGTTTCTACGAGCAGTACTTC
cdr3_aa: CASSQEVGFYEQYF

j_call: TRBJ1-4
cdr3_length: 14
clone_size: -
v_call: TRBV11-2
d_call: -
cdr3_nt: TGTGCCAGCAGCTTAGGGCAACGGGTGGAAAAACTGTTTTTT
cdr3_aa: CASSLGQRVEKLFF

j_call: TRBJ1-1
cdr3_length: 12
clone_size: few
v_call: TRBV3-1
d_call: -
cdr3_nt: TGTGCCAGCAGCCAGGTGGAGGATGAAGCTTTCTTT
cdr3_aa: CASSQVEDEAFF

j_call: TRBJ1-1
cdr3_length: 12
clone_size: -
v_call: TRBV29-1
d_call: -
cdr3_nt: TGCAGCGTTGGCCACCATGGCACTGAAGCTTTCTTT
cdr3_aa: CSVGHHGTEAFF

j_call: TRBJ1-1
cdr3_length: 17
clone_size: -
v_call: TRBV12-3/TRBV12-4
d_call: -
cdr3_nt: TGTGCCAGCAGTTTCTCCCTTGGGGGGCGGATGAACACTGAAGCTTTCTTT
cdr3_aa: CASSFSLGGRMNTEAFF

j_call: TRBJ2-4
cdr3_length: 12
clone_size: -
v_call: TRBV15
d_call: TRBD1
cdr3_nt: TGTGCCACCAGCAGAGTTGGGACAGGAGGTCACTTC
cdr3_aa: CATSRVGTGGHF

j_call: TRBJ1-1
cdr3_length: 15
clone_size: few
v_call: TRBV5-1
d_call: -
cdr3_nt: TGCGCCAGCAGCTTGGGTTTACAGGGGAACACTGAAGCTTTCTTT
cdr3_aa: CASSLGLQGNTEAFF

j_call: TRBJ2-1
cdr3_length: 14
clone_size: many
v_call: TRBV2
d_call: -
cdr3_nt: TGTGCCAGCAGTGATTTTGGAACCTGGGATGAGCAGTTCTTC
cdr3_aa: CASSDFGTWDEQFF

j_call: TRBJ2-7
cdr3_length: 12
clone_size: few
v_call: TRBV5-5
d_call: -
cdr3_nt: TGTGCCAGCAGGGGGTTCAGCTACGAGCAGTACTTC
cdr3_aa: CASRGFSYEQYF

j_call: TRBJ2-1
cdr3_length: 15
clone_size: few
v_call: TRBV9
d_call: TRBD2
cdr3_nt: TGTGCCAGCAGCGTGGGACTAAGCTCCTACAATGAGCAGTTCTTC
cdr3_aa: CASSVGLSSYNEQFF

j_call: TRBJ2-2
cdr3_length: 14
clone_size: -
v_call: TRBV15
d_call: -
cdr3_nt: TGTGCCACCAGCAGAGAGCGGAACACCGGGGAGCTGTTTTTT
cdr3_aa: CATSRERNTGELFF

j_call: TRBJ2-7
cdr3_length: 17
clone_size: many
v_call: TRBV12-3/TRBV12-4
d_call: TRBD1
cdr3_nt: TGTGCCAGCAGGCTTAGTAGTTCGGGACAGGGTTCATACGAGCAGTACTTC
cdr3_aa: CASRLSSSGQGSYEQYF

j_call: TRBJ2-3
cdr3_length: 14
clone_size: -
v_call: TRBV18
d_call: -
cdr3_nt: TGTGCCAGCCGCCTACAGGAGAGCACAGATACGCAGTATTTT
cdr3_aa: CASRLQESTDTQYF

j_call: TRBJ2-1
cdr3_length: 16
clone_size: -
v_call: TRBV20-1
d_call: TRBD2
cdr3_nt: TGCAGTGCTAGAGGTTCCGGGACTAGCTTCTACAATGAGCAGTTCTTC
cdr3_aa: CSARGSGTSFYNEQFF

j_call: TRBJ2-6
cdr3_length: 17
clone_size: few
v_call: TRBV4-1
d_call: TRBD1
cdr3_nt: TGCGCCAGCAGCCAAGAGGGGACAGGGATCGGGGCCAACGTCCTGACTTTC
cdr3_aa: CASSQEGTGIGANVLTF

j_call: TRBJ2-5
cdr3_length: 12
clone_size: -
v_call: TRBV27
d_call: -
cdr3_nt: TGTGCCAGCAGTTTTTGGGGAGAGACCCAGTACTTC
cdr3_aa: CASSFWGETQYF

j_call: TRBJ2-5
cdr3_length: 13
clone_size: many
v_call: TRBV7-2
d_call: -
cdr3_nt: TGTGCCAGCAGCTTCCGCCAGGGAGAGACCCAGTACTTC
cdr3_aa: CASSFRQGETQYF